Listed here are 27 T cell receptor beta chains from one sample, sequenced in a study of Graves' ophthalmopathy and Graves' hyperthyroidism. The authors amplified TCR beta CDR3 regions from RNA transcripts. HTBI primers primed a first-round RT-PCR, and a second-round multiplex PCR followed. TCRdb reprocessed the multiplex PCR reads via MiXCR and lists one record per CDR3 protein. The sample holds roughly 300,000 distinct CDR3 sequences; roughly a sixth are singletons and the top ten take roughly an eighth. Sequenced: peripheral blood. The receptors derive from an adult man with Graves' ophthalmopathy.

This clonotype was seen ten or more times. The chain joins TRBV10-3 to TRBJ2-7, with TRBD1 identical over 12 bases. CDR3 length equals 14 residues. Germline values: CDR1 ENHRY, CDR2 SYGVKD. The V and J ends lost 4 bases and 5 bases, in that order; junction bases with no gene match: 3. CDR3 in amino acids: CAISGDRGRNEQYF. The CDR3 DNA reads as TGTGCCATCAGTGGGGACAGGGGGCGTAACGAGCAGTACTTC.

This clonotype was seen more than once but under ten times. A much larger clone lies one base from this, so it may be a read error. The chain has TRBV10-3 and TRBJ2-7, with TRBD1 identical over 10 bases. Germline V gene sequence: CDR1 ENHRY, CDR2 SYGVKD. The CDR3 is 15 amino acids. V gave up 4 bases and J gave up 2 bases; unmatched junction bases: 5. The CDR3 protein is CAISVYGTGAYEQYF. In DNA, the CDR3 is TGTGCCATCAGTGTCTACGGGACAGGGGCCTACGAGCAGTACTTC.

This clonotype has a count of ten or more. This chain uses TRBV5-1 with TRBJ1-1; no reliable D call. This CDR3 spans 13 amino acids. V lost 6 bases and J 0 bases, leaving 9 bases between the germline ends. Germline loops: CDR1 SGHRS, CDR2 YFSETQ. CDR3 DNA sequence: TGCGCCAGCAACCAGGAACTGAACACTGAAGCTTTCTTT. This translates into CASNQELNTEAFF. The full variable domain, rest sourced from reference TRBV5-1 and TRBJ1-1, is KAGVTQTPRYLIKTRGQQVTLSCSPISGHRSVSWYQQTPGQGLQFLFEYFSETQRNKGNFPGRFSGRQFSNSRSEMNVSTLELGDSALYLCASNQELNTEAFFGQGTRLTVV.

The sample holds a few counts of this clonotype. The rearrangement joins TRBV5-1 to TRBJ1-2, with 7 positions matching TRBD1. Germline assignment: CDR1 SGHRS and CDR2 YFSETQ. The CDR3 has 15 residues. Trimming at V came to 3 bases and at J to 4 bases, leaving 9 bases not matched to a gene. The CDR3: CASSWGTDLSYGYTF. CDR3 DNA sequence: TGCGCCAGCAGCTGGGGGACAGATCTCTCCTATGGCTACACCTTC.

In its sample, this clonotype was seen many times. The J gene is TRBJ2-4, the V gene TRBV6-1; TRBD1 might be the D (8 bases). The length of the CDR3 is 14 residues. Trimming took 4 bases from V and 12 from J, leaving 19 bases between them. The V gene's germline CDR1 is MNHNS and CDR2 SASEGT. CDR3 DNA sequence: TGTGCCAGCAGTGGCTGGACAGGGAGGGTTGATCAGTACTTC. It is translated as CASSGWTGRVDQYF.

This clonotype was recorded many times. The chain recombines TRBV20-1 with TRBJ2-5; D is unresolved. CDR1 and CDR2 from the germline V gene are DFQATT and SNEGSKA (reference sequence). CDR3 size: 11 residues. Trimming left V 3 bases short and J 5 bases short, with 7 bases between. CDR3 in amino acids: CSARLGETQYF. CDR3 nucleotide sequence: TGCAGTGCTAGGCTAGGGGAGACCCAGTACTTC.

This clonotype has a count of ten or more. The DNA for the CDR3 is TGTGCCACTGCACAGGCGCCGAACACTGAAGCTTTCTTT. Its translation is CATAQAPNTEAFF. The chain is built from TRBV19 and TRBJ1-1; tentative D call: TRBD1 (5 bases). V lost 10 bases, J lost 1 base, and 13 bases lay in between. The CDR3 totals 13 residues. Germline-derived CDR1 and CDR2 are LNHDA and SQIVND (reference sequence).

This clonotype was found many times. The chain employs TRBV7-9 and TRBJ2-7, with TRBD2 identical over 12 bases. The ends lost 5 bases at V and 4 bases at J; junction bases unmatched: 3. The germline V gene has CDR1 SEHNR and CDR2 FQNEAQ (reference sequence). The CDR3 spans 14 residues. The DNA of the CDR3 is TGTGCCAGCAGCAGACTAGCGGGAGAATACGAGCAGTACTTC. The encoded protein is CASSRLAGEYEQYF.

The table lists this clonotype with many counts. This chain joins TRBV30 and TRBJ1-2, with TRBD1 identical over 8 bases. V lost 3 bases and J lost 6; bases outside the gene matches: 6. Germline-derived CDR1 and CDR2 are GTSNPN and SVGIG (reference sequence). CDR3 length: 13 amino acids. The CDR3 here is CAWSETGADGYTF. CDR3 DNA sequence: TGTGCCTGGAGCGAGACAGGGGCGGATGGCTACACCTTC.

The table lists this clonotype with many counts. The rearrangement links TRBV24-1 to TRBJ1-2; no clear D. V was pared by 4 bases and J by 8 bases, with 10 bases between. The germline gives CDR1 KGHDR, CDR2 SFDVKD. CDR3 size: 12 residues. CDR3 in amino acids: CATSDSNQGYTF. In nucleotides, the CDR3 is TGTGCCACCAGTGACTCGAACCAAGGCTACACCTTC.

The V gene is TRBV18, the J gene TRBJ2-1; the match to TRBD1 covers 7 bases. The germline gives CDR1 KGHSH, CDR2 LQKENI. V was pared by 3 bases and J by 0 bases, with 8 bases of the junction left unmatched. The CDR3 is made up of 17 amino acids. Here the CDR3 reads CASSPRDRSSSYNEQFF. The CDR3 nucleotides read TGTGCCAGCTCACCCCGGGACAGATCAAGCTCCTACAATGAGCAGTTCTTC.

This clonotype was seen ten or more times. This chain joins TRBV7-2 and TRBJ2-5; 9 positions match TRBD1. V lost 1 base to trimming and J lost 2 bases; unmatched junction nucleotides: 2. In germline, CDR1 is SGHTA, CDR2 FQGNSA. The CDR3 has 15 amino acids. The CDR3 loop is CASSLDRGRQETQYF. The CDR3 coding sequence is TGTGCCAGCAGCTTAGACAGGGGGCGACAAGAGACCCAGTACTTC.

Many counts were recorded for this clonotype. CDR3 amino acids: CASSGSIAGSETQYF. DNA for the CDR3: TGTGCCAGCAGTGGATCCATAGCGGGATCAGAGACCCAGTACTTC. J is TRBJ2-5 and V is TRBV2; 8 positions agree with TRBD2. The CDR3 has 15 amino acids. CDR1 and CDR2 from the germline V gene are SNHLY and FYNNEI. The junction had 8 bases not matched to a gene; V was cut back by 4 bases and J by 4 bases. The whole variable domain, filled in from reference TRBV2 and TRBJ2-5, reads EPEVTQTPSHQVTQMGQEVILRCVPISNHLYFYWYRQILGQKVEFLVSFYNNEISEKSEIFDDQFSVERPDGSNFTLKIRSTKLEDSAMYFCASSGSIAGSETQYFGPGTRLLVL.

At least ten counts were recorded for this clonotype. The V call is TRBV4-3, the J call TRBJ1-5; D unclear. Germline CDR1 reads LGHNA; CDR2 reads YSLEER. The CDR3 loop spans 13 amino acids. Trimming cost V 0 bases and J 5 bases, with 5 bases left between them. Here the CDR3 DNA reads TGCGCCAGCAGCCAAGAAGGTGATCAGCCCCAGCATTTT. As protein: CASSQEGDQPQHF.

This clonotype was seen repeatedly, ten times or more. The chain uses TRBV6-2 or TRBV6-3 and TRBJ2-6, with a possible D match to TRBD1 (6 bases). V lost 7 bases to trimming and J lost 4 bases, with 23 bases between them. The CDR3 totals 18 residues. Germline CDR1 reads MNHEY; CDR2 reads SVGEGT. The CDR3 protein is CASTTTGTPLRGANVLTF. For the CDR3, the DNA is TGTGCCAGCACCACTACCGGGACACCATTAAGGGGGGCCAACGTCCTGACTTTC.

V gene TRBV18 combines with J gene TRBJ2-7, with unresolved D. This CDR3 has 14 residues. The V end was cut by 2 bases, the J end by 0 bases, with 8 bases between. Germline V lookup: CDR1 KGHSH, CDR2 LQKENI. The CDR3 here is CASSPKGPSYEQYF. CDR3 DNA sequence: TGTGCCAGCTCACCAAAGGGTCCCTCCTACGAGCAGTACTTC.

This clonotype was found many times. The chain combines TRBV2 with TRBJ2-4; 8 bases match TRBD1. J gave up 3 bases and V 6 bases, and 10 bases lay outside the gene matches. The CDR3 extends over 16 amino acids. Looked up from germline, CDR1 is SNHLY and CDR2 is FYNNEI. CDR3 amino acids: CASRAGTGDIKNIQYF. CDR3 bases: TGTGCCAGCAGGGCAGGGACAGGCGATATCAAAAACATTCAGTACTTC.

This chain joins TRBV27 and TRBJ1-1, with 7 bases identical to TRBD1. V was clipped by 3 bases and J by 4 bases; unmatched bases: 5. Germline lookup yields CDR1 MNHEY and CDR2 SMNVEV (reference sequence). The CDR3 runs 14 residues. CDR3 sequence: CASSLATGFTEAFF. CDR3 coding DNA: TGTGCCAGCAGTTTGGCGACAGGGTTCACTGAAGCTTTCTTT.

This clonotype was counted a few times. The chain joins TRBV6-5 to TRBJ2-7; TRBD2 might be the D (5 bases). Germline V gene sequence: CDR1 MNHEY, CDR2 SVGAGI. The CDR3 runs 14 residues. V dropped 7 bases and J dropped 2 bases, with 15 bases sitting between them. CDR3 DNA: TGTGCCAGCATTAAGGCGGGTACCACCTACGAGCAGTACTTC. It encodes CASIKAGTTYEQYF.

This clonotype was counted at least ten times. This sequence joins TRBV6-1 and TRBJ2-5, with 10 bases lining up with TRBD2. CDR3 length: 13 residues. Per the germline V gene, CDR1 is MNHNS and CDR2 is SASEGT. Germline trimming cut 7 bases from V and 4 bases from J; bases unmatched to any gene: 3. The DNA of the CDR3 is TGTGCCAGCATGGCTAGCGGGGGAGAGACCCAGTACTTC. This sequence encodes CASMASGGETQYF.

This clonotype was picked up many times. This chain joins TRBV6-1 and TRBJ2-5; TRBD2 agrees at 12 bases. Germline-derived CDR1 and CDR2 are MNHNS and SASEGT. The CDR3 sequence is 12 residues long. The V gene end was trimmed by 8 bases and the J gene end by 8 bases; junction bases not matched to a gene: 3. The CDR3 nucleotides read TGTGCCAGCGGACTAGCGGGGTACACCCAGTACTTC. Encoded protein: CASGLAGYTQYF.

Concerning this clonotype itself: A read error may produce the germline difference seen at one junction end. The chain carries TRBV30 and TRBJ1-3, with D possibly TRBD1 on 5 matching bases. There are 17 residues in the CDR3. Germline loops: CDR1 GTSNPN, CDR2 SVGIG (reference sequence). CDR3 DNA: TGTGCCTGGAGTGGGAACCCAGGGCTACGCTCTGGAAACACCATGTATTTT. Translated, it gives CAWSGNPGLRSGNTMYF.

J is TRBJ1-2 and V is TRBV7-9; unclear D gene. Per the germline V gene, CDR1 is SEHNR and CDR2 is FQNEAQ (reference sequence). This CDR3 has 13 residues. Trimming pared 3 bases from V and 4 bases from J, leaving 9 bases between. The CDR3 region is CASSFDPVYGYTF. Here the CDR3 DNA reads TGTGCCAGCAGCTTCGACCCGGTCTATGGCTACACCTTC.

At least ten counts were recorded for this clonotype. This chain connects TRBV10-3 to TRBJ1-5, with D tentatively TRBD1 (6 bases). The V end lost 9 bases, the J end lost 3 bases, and 9 bases lay between the germline ends. The CDR3 contains 12 residues. Germline CDR1 and CDR2: ENHRY and SYGVKD. DNA for the CDR3: TGTGCCATAACAGGGTACAATCAGCCCCAGCATTTT. Encoded protein: CAITGYNQPQHF.

The table lists this clonotype with many counts. CDR3 coding DNA: TGTGCCAGCAGTTTCCGGACAGGGGACAGCGAGCAGTACTTC. It encodes CASSFRTGDSEQYF. The rearrangement joins TRBV12-3 or TRBV12-4 to TRBJ2-7, with 9 bases aligning to TRBD1. The CDR3 extends over 14 amino acids. The V gene end was trimmed by 3 bases and the J gene end by 6 bases; junction bases not matched to a gene: 6.

This clonotype was seen at least ten times. The chain combines TRBV29-1 with TRBJ2-5; the match to TRBD1 covers 10 bases. V lost 0 bases to trimming and J lost 5 bases; unmatched junction nucleotides: 6. Germline V gene sequence: CDR1 SQVTM, CDR2 ANQGSEA. The CDR3 runs 15 residues. The chain's CDR3 is CSVEDATGGSETQYF. CDR3 DNA sequence: TGCAGCGTTGAAGATGCGACAGGGGGCTCGGAGACCCAGTACTTC.

At least ten counts were recorded for this clonotype. The rearrangement uses TRBV27 and TRBJ2-7; D is undetermined. Looked up from germline, CDR1 is MNHEY and CDR2 is SMNVEV (reference sequence). The germline V and J ends were trimmed by 4 bases and 3 bases, with 10 bases remaining between them. The CDR3 spans 13 residues. This CDR3 reads CASSYGLGYEQYF. CDR3 in DNA: TGTGCCAGCAGTTACGGGTTGGGCTACGAGCAGTACTTC.